A single sample is the source of the 27 T cell receptor beta chains below, sequenced in a study of spatial heterogeneity in lung cancer. Noted time point: blood at routine non-recurrence follow-up after resection. TCRdb re-called the 5' RACE reads through MiXCR, storing one row per CDR3 protein. Of about 110,000 distinct CDR3 sequences in the sample, 10% to 14% were seen once. Sequenced material: PBMCs, taken at follow-up. These receptors were taken from a female donor with early-stage non-small cell lung cancer.

V gene TRBV5-1 combines with J gene TRBJ2-1; 7 nucleotides agree with TRBD2. The junction had 15 bases not matched to a gene; V was cut back by 5 bases and J by 7 bases. CDR1 SGHRS and CDR2 YFSETQ come from the germline V gene. The CDR3 loop spans 16 amino acids. As DNA, the CDR3 is TGCGCCAGCAGGTTTTCAGGGACTACAACGGGAAATGAGCAGTTCTTC. Its translation: CASRFSGTTTGNEQFF.

This clonotype was counted only a few times. The chain recombines TRBV5-4 with TRBJ2-5, with D unresolved. The CDR3 spans 14 residues. The germline gives CDR1 SGHNT, CDR2 YYREEE (reference sequence). Trimming took 4 bases from V and 5 from J, leaving 15 bases between them. CDR3 nucleotides: TGTGCCAGCAGCAGAGGAAAGACTCTGGAGACCCAGTACTTC. It specifies CASSRGKTLETQYF.

This clonotype was seen a few times. The rearrangement joins TRBV27 to TRBJ1-4; D might be TRBD1 (5 bases). The CDR3 runs 16 residues. V was shortened by 5 bases and J by 4 bases, with 17 bases between the two germline ends. Germline assignment: CDR1 MNHEY and CDR2 SMNVEV (reference sequence). CDR3 DNA: TGTGCCAGCAGTAGGGTCCCAGCGGGGCATAATGAAAAACTGTTTTTT. Protein sequence: CASSRVPAGHNEKLFF.

This clonotype occurred a few times. The rearrangement joins TRBV28 to TRBJ2-5; D gene uncertain. Trimming pared 0 bases from V and 0 bases from J, leaving 5 bases between. The CDR3 totals 14 residues. Per germline, CDR1 MDHEN and CDR2 SYDVKM. The CDR3 DNA sequence: TGTGCCAGCAGTTTATGGGGCTACCAAGAGACCCAGTACTTC. Translating it yields CASSLWGYQETQYF. The variable domain in full, with the rest retrieved from reference TRBV28 and TRBJ2-5, is DVKVTQSSRYLVKRTGEKVFLECVQDMDHENMFWYRQDPGLGLRLIYFSYDVKMKEKGDIPEGYSVSREKKERFSLILESASTNQTSMYLCASSLWGYQETQYFGPGTRLLVL.

This clonotype turned up a few times. The chain is built from TRBV3-1 and TRBJ1-3; 7 bases are a match to TRBD1. Trimming at V came to 1 base and at J to 0 bases, leaving 15 bases not matched to a gene. CDR1 and CDR2 (germline): LGHDT, YNNKEL (reference sequence). The CDR3 extends over 20 amino acids. CDR3 residues: CASSQVTLGTDFFSGNTIYF. CDR3 bases: TGTGCCAGCAGCCAAGTCACCCTGGGGACAGACTTTTTCTCTGGAAACACCATATATTTT.

This clonotype was seen repeatedly, ten times or more. The J gene is TRBJ1-6, the V gene TRBV18, with D possibly being TRBD1 (5 bases). The CDR3 totals 14 residues. V dropped 2 bases and J dropped 5 bases, with 7 bases sitting between them. The germline V gene encodes CDR1 KGHSH and CDR2 LQKENI. DNA of the CDR3: TGTGCCAGCTCACCAAGACAGAATAATTCACCCCTCCACTTT. It codes for CASSPRQNNSPLHF.

This clonotype was picked up a small number of times. The chain employs TRBV20-1 and TRBJ2-1; 7 positions agree with TRBD2. The germline CDR1 and CDR2 sequences are DFQATT and SNEGSKA (reference sequence). With V trimmed by 3 bases and J by 5 bases, 7 bases remained unmatched. The CDR3 has 14 residues. This CDR3 reads CSARRRELNNEQFF. CDR3 bases: TGCAGTGCTAGGAGGCGGGAGCTAAACAATGAGCAGTTCTTC.

In its sample, this clonotype was seen many times. V gene TRBV27 combines with J gene TRBJ2-3; D ambiguous. This CDR3 is built from 14 residues. CDR1 and CDR2 from the germline V gene are MNHEY and SMNVEV (reference sequence). Trimming removed 7 bases at V and 2 bases at J, with 13 bases between. CDR3: CASTLLGDTDTQYF. The CDR3 DNA reads TGTGCCAGCACACTTCTGGGCGACACAGATACGCAGTATTTT.

The V gene is TRBV9, the J gene TRBJ2-2; D is unclear. The CDR3 is 12 residues long. V lost 7 bases and J 2 bases, leaving 6 bases between the germline ends. Germline CDR1 SGDLS, CDR2 YYNGEE. The CDR3, as DNA: TGTGCCAGCGATCGAAACACCGGGGAGCTGTTTTTT. This sequence encodes CASDRNTGELFF.

The chain links TRBV24-1 to TRBJ2-5, with D unclear. Trimming pared 4 bases from V and 2 bases from J, leaving 13 bases between. Looked up from germline, CDR1 is KGHDR and CDR2 is SFDVKD. The CDR3 sequence is 15 residues long. CDR3 amino acids: CATSDYGPQQETQYF. The CDR3 DNA sequence: TGTGCCACCAGTGACTACGGACCACAACAAGAGACCCAGTACTTC.

V and J are TRBV10-3 and TRBJ2-7; 7 bases are shared with TRBD1. The CDR3 is made up of 13 amino acids. With 3 bases clipped from V and 6 bases from J, the junction kept 5 bases outside the gene matches. Germline assignment: CDR1 ENHRY and CDR2 SYGVKD. This CDR3 is CAISDPGQIEQYV. The CDR3 DNA follows: TGTGCCATCAGTGACCCGGGACAGATCGAGCAGTACGTC.

The chain combines TRBV28 with TRBJ2-4; TRBD1 might be the D (5 bases). Germline CDR1 is MDHEN and CDR2 is SYDVKM. The CDR3 loop spans 14 amino acids. V gave up 1 base and J gave up 2 bases, with 6 bases separating them. The CDR3 loop is CASSLSGSKNIQYF. The CDR3, as DNA: TGTGCCAGCAGTTTATCAGGGTCCAAAAACATTCAGTACTTC.

The chain joins TRBV12-3 or TRBV12-4 to TRBJ2-3; D gene uncertain. The CDR3 is made up of 13 amino acids. Trimming shortened V by 1 base and J by 4 bases, and 6 bases separated the two germline ends. Here the CDR3 DNA reads TGTGCCAGCAGTTTAGGGGATCCAGATACGCAGTATTTT. Translated: CASSLGDPDTQYF.

The chain carries TRBV6-5 and TRBJ1-1; the match to TRBD1 covers 9 bases. Germline CDR1 reads MNHEY; CDR2 reads SVGAGI. Trimming removed 6 bases from V and 1 base from J; junction bases left unmatched: 3. The CDR3 runs 14 residues. CDR3 sequence: CASRRTGANTEAFF. In DNA form, the CDR3 reads TGTGCCAGCAGAAGGACAGGGGCGAACACTGAAGCTTTCTTT.

This clonotype was picked up a small number of times. The rearrangement uses TRBV15 and TRBJ2-1, with TRBD2 identical over 8 bases. The CDR3 extends over 15 amino acids. The junction had 12 bases not matched to a gene; V was cut back by 5 bases and J by 9 bases. The germline V gene has CDR1 LNHNV and CDR2 YYDKDF (reference sequence). In DNA, the CDR3 is TGTGCCACCAGCTTTCCGCCCCGGGAGGGCGGTGAGCAGTTCTTC. Amino acid sequence: CATSFPPREGGEQFF.

V gene TRBV5-1 combines with J gene TRBJ2-1; 14 nucleotides agree with TRBD2. V lost 4 bases and J lost 4; bases outside the gene matches: 10. The length of the CDR3 is 18 residues. CDR1 is SGHRS and CDR2 is YFSETQ in the germline V gene. CDR3 amino acids: CASSAGTSGSLGYNEQFF. CDR3 nucleotide sequence: TGCGCCAGCAGCGCCGGGACTAGCGGGAGCTTAGGGTACAATGAGCAGTTCTTC.

This clonotype was counted many times. The V call is TRBV7-2, the J call TRBJ2-7, with unresolved D. Germline V gene sequence: CDR1 SGHTA, CDR2 FQGNSA. V was trimmed by 5 bases and J by 2 bases, leaving 7 bases between them. The CDR3 length is 12 residues. For the CDR3, the DNA is TGTGCCAGCAGCCCTCAGGCCTACGAGCAGTACTTC. Its protein is CASSPQAYEQYF.

V usage is TRBV4-2 and J usage is TRBJ1-1; D might be TRBD1 (5 bases). Trimming left V 4 bases short and J 1 base short, with 10 bases between. The CDR3 contains 14 residues. CDR1 and CDR2 (germline): LGHNA, YNFKEQ. Here the CDR3 DNA reads TGTGCCAGCAGCCCAGGTGGGGCGAACACTGAAGCTTTCTTT. The encoded protein is CASSPGGANTEAFF.

The genes are TRBV19 and TRBJ2-5; 8 bases fit TRBD2. The CDR3 contains 15 residues. CDR1 and CDR2 (germline): LNHDA, SQIVND (reference sequence). Trimming removed 6 bases from V and 1 base from J; junction bases left unmatched: 7. The CDR3 DNA is TGTGCCAGTAGGGCCACTAGCGGAGCCCAAGAGACCCAGTACTTC. Its translation is CASRATSGAQETQYF.

This clonotype was seen more than once but under ten times. The chain has TRBV5-1 and TRBJ1-2, with D perhaps matching TRBD1 (6 bases). The CDR3 has 14 amino acids. V was cut by 3 bases and J by 3 bases, with 12 bases left in between. Germline V gene sequence: CDR1 SGHRS, CDR2 YFSETQ. CDR3 in DNA: TGCGCCAGCAGCTCGACAGGCGGGGACTATGGCTACACCTTC. It codes for CASSSTGGDYGYTF. Based on the CDR3 plus reference TRBV5-1 and TRBJ1-2, the full variable domain is KAGVTQTPRYLIKTRGQQVTLSCSPISGHRSVSWYQQTPGQGLQFLFEYFSETQRNKGNFPGRFSGRQFSNSRSEMNVSTLELGDSALYLCASSSTGGDYGYTFGSGTRLTVV.

This clonotype was detected only a few times. The chain recombines TRBV28 with TRBJ1-5, with no clear D. CDR1 is MDHEN, CDR2 SYDVKM, per germline. This CDR3 is 12 amino acids long. V was shortened by 2 bases and J by 13 bases, with 12 bases between the two germline ends. The CDR3, as DNA: TGTGCCAGCAGTTTAGTAGGGATGTGGCAGCATTTT. Translated, it gives CASSLVGMWQHF.

This clonotype has ten or more counts. The chain employs TRBV28 and TRBJ2-3, with TRBD1 identical over 7 bases. CDR3 length: 15 residues. Germline lookup yields CDR1 MDHEN and CDR2 SYDVKM. J was trimmed by 5 bases and V by 1 base; bases with no gene match: 6. CDR3 DNA sequence: TGTGCCAGCAGTTTATTCCGACAGGGTCGAGATACGCAGTATTTT. It yields the protein CASSLFRQGRDTQYF.

This clonotype was seen only a few times. The rearrangement joins TRBV24-1 to TRBJ2-1; tentative D call: TRBD1 (6 bases). In germline, CDR1 is KGHDR, CDR2 SFDVKD. V was shortened by 4 bases and J by 4 bases, with 16 bases between the two germline ends. The length of the CDR3 is 16 residues. The CDR3 DNA is TGTGCCACCAGTGACGCAGACAGGCCGATGTACAATGAGCAGTTCTTC. Protein product: CATSDADRPMYNEQFF.

This clonotype was counted at least ten times. This chain joins TRBV20-1 and TRBJ2-1; no definite D call. Between the trimmed V and J ends, which lost 3 bases and 8 bases, there was a span of 11 bases. Germline values: CDR1 DFQATT, CDR2 SNEGSKA (reference sequence). The CDR3 covers 12 residues. The CDR3, as DNA: TGCAGTGCTAGTGCGTCAGCCTATGAGCAGTTCTTC. Protein product: CSASASAYEQFF.

This clonotype came up a few times. This chain links TRBV6-1 with TRBJ2-7; D is unclear. This CDR3 has 15 amino acids. V was trimmed by 0 bases and J by 2 bases, leaving 11 bases between them. Germline CDR1 and CDR2: MNHNS and SASEGT. Here the CDR3 reads CASSEAEGAPYEQYF. Here the CDR3 DNA reads TGTGCCAGCAGTGAAGCGGAAGGAGCCCCCTACGAGCAGTACTTC.

The V gene is TRBV2, the J gene TRBJ1-6; 9 bases align to TRBD1. Germline CDR1 SNHLY, CDR2 FYNNEI. The trim removed 8 bases at V and 4 bases at J, leaving 3 bases unmatched. The CDR3 runs 14 residues. The CDR3 region has the DNA TGTGCCAGCGGGGACAGGGTTTATAATTCACCCCTCCACTTT. Protein product: CASGDRVYNSPLHF.

In its sample, this clonotype was seen many times. This sequence joins TRBV12-3 or TRBV12-4 and TRBJ1-2, with a tentative D call TRBD1 (6 bases). This CDR3 spans 15 amino acids. Trimming took 3 bases from V and 1 from J, leaving 12 bases between them. The CDR3 region has the DNA TGTGCCAGCAGTTTTCTGAGGGGGAGTAACTATGGCTACACCTTC. It codes for CASSFLRGSNYGYTF.